The subject of this entry is one TCR beta chain. The antigen is not known. The CDR3 consists of 14 residues. Trimming removed 6 bases from V and 8 bases from J, with 16 bases in between. Germline CDR1 and CDR2: LNHDA and SQIVND (reference sequence). Sequencing was performed with immunoSEQ multiplex PCR; in TCRdb, only in-frame clones are kept and a portion is missing. The sample lists some 150,000 clones, less than 95% occurring once. The data stem from a study of OX40 agonist ivuxolimab in advanced cancers. As for the study in general: Ivuxolimab is an agonistic anti-OX40 (CD134) antibody, and patients were treated with it.

Points from the study as a whole: Expanded peripheral T cell antigen specificity was not determined.

The sample in question was CD4+ or CD8+ T cells sorted from blood, obtained in a trial of the OX40 agonist ivuxolimab. The TCR comes from an adult with an advanced solid tumor such as melanoma, head and neck, liver or kidney cancer. The V gene is TRBV19, the J gene TRBJ1-4; possible D gene TRBD1, 6 bases. As DNA, the CDR3 is TGTGCCAGTAGAGACTGGGGGCAGAAAGAAAAACTGTTTTTT. This translates into CASRDWGQKEKLFF.